Listed below are T cell receptor beta chains from one sample, sequenced in a study of T-cell reconstitution after alpha-beta-depleted transplantation in children. TCRdb fed the PCR reads into MiXCR, producing one record per CDR3 protein. The data hold some 600,000 distinct CDR3 sequences, with 10% to 15% observed a single time. This specimen consisted of PBMCs, mostly from graft donor cells, obtained 360 days after TCRalphabeta/CD19-depleted stem cell transplant. The receptors originated from a male patient under 18 who had a stem cell transplant for acute myeloid leukemia, so the T cells may come from the graft donor. The CDR3 runs from the conserved cysteine through the conserved F or W. A D gene is named only where the DNA matches it firmly. A row's size may be missing; if present it is once, few, many or a size class.

>TRBJ2-1|TRBV5-1|-|few
CASSSIDLVNNEQFF
TGCGCCAGCAGCTCGATAGATCTAGTAAACAATGAGCAGTTCTTC
>TRBJ2-2|TRBV7-6|TRBD2|-
CASSLVLLAGVAGELFF
TGTGCCAGCAGCTTAGTGTTGCTAGCGGGAGTGGCCGGGGAGCTGTTTTTT
>TRBJ2-7|TRBV7-8|TRBD1|-
CASSQWTGAYEQYF
TGTGCCAGCAGCCAATGGACAGGGGCCTACGAGCAGTACTTC
>TRBJ2-1|TRBV10-3|TRBD2|-
CAISVGGRAEQFF
TGTGCCATCAGTGTAGGCGGGAGAGCGGAGCAGTTCTTC
>TRBJ2-2|TRBV12-3/TRBV12-4|TRBD2|many
CASRFSGKNTGELFF
TGTGCCAGCAGGTTTAGCGGGAAGAACACCGGGGAGCTGTTTTTT
>TRBJ2-7|TRBV20-1|-|-
CSARETYRTRTYEQYF
TGCAGTGCTAGAGAGACGTACCGAACCAGAACCTACGAGCAGTACTTC
>TRBJ2-7|TRBV4-3|-|-
CASSQDAGYEQYF
TGCGCCAGCAGCCAAGACGCAGGCTACGAGCAGTACTTC
>TRBJ2-7|TRBV5-1|TRBD2|few
CASSTGLAGVQLVYEQYF
TGCGCCAGCAGCACGGGACTAGCGGGAGTACAATTGGTCTACGAGCAGTACTTC
>TRBJ2-1|TRBV12-5|-|-
CASEIASCNEQFF
TGTGCTAGTGAGATAGCAAGTTGCAATGAGCAGTTCTTC
>TRBJ2-4|TRBV7-2|TRBD2|-
CASSLARGAGDIQYF
TGTGCCAGCAGCTTAGCGAGAGGGGCGGGAGACATTCAGTACTTC
>TRBJ1-6|TRBV5-6|-|few
CASSLRAHNSPLHF
TGTGCCAGCAGCCTCCGGGCCCATAATTCACCCCTCCACTTT
>TRBJ2-3|TRBV29-1|TRBD2|many
CSVGLAGASTDTQYF
TGCAGCGTTGGACTAGCGGGAGCTAGCACAGATACGCAGTATTTT
>TRBJ2-3|TRBV29-1|-|few
CSLGPGADTDTQYF
TGCAGCTTGGGCCCGGGAGCGGACACAGATACGCAGTATTTT
>TRBJ2-7|TRBV10-3|-|-
CAISVGTSYEQYF
TGTGCCATCAGTGTGGGGACTTCCTACGAGCAGTACTTC
>TRBJ1-5|TRBV19|TRBD1|-
CASRDPDRGYNQPQHF
TGTGCCAGTAGGGATCCGGACAGGGGGTACAATCAGCCCCAGCATTTT
>TRBJ2-5|TRBV4-2|-|-
CASSQRTASNETQYF
TGTGCCAGCAGCCAAAGGACGGCGTCCAATGAGACCCAGTACTTC
>TRBJ2-1|TRBV27|TRBD2|-
CASSPVGSGSREQFF
TGTGCCAGCAGTCCCGTCGGGAGCGGGAGTCGTGAGCAGTTCTTC
>TRBJ1-4|TRBV6-5|TRBD1|many
CASSLQGGGEKLFF
TGTGCCAGCAGTCTACAGGGGGGTGGCGAAAAACTGTTTTTT
>TRBJ1-4|TRBV28|-|few
CASINGGYSGSEKLFF
TGTGCCAGCATCAACGGTGGGTACAGCGGGAGTGAAAAACTGTTTTTT
>TRBJ1-1|TRBV5-8|TRBD1|many
CASSFPRGPRNTEAFF
TGTGCCAGCAGCTTTCCCAGGGGGCCTAGGAACACTGAAGCTTTCTTT
>TRBJ2-3|TRBV12-3/TRBV12-4|-|few
CASSLGSAGDTQYF
TGTGCCAGCAGTTTAGGTTCCGCTGGAGATACGCAGTATTTT
>TRBJ1-5|TRBV12-3/TRBV12-4|-|-
CASSYWGGPQHF
TGTGCCAGCAGTTACTGGGGTGGGCCCCAGCATTTT
>TRBJ2-3|TRBV7-3|-|few
CASSSGTPAAPHTQYF
TGTGCCAGCAGCTCCGGGACCCCCGCGGCACCACATACGCAGTATTTT
>TRBJ2-1|TRBV9|-|-
CASSAPPGAPMYNEQFF
TGTGCCAGCAGCGCCCCACCCGGGGCCCCCATGTACAATGAGCAGTTCTTC
>TRBJ2-2|TRBV29-1|-|few
CSAGRAPSNTGELFF
TGCAGCGCCGGTCGGGCCCCCTCGAACACCGGGGAGCTGTTTTTT
>TRBJ2-7|TRBV29-1|-|few
CSVEGGRTPYEQYF
TGCAGCGTTGAAGGGGGACGGACCCCCTACGAGCAGTACTTC
>TRBJ2-3|TRBV14|-|few
CASSQGPSDTQYF
TGTGCCAGCAGCCAAGGCCCCTCGGATACGCAGTATTTT
>TRBJ2-7|TRBV10-3|-|few
CAISESTAGSSGEQYF
TGTGCCATCAGTGAGTCGACGGCAGGGTCATCGGGCGAGCAGTACTTC
>TRBJ1-1|TRBV20-1|TRBD1|many
CSAGQATNTEAFF
TGCAGTGCTGGACAGGCTACGAACACTGAAGCTTTCTTT
>TRBJ2-5|TRBV5-1|TRBD2|few
CASSSSGGGETQYF
TGCGCCAGCAGCTCTAGCGGGGGAGGGGAGACCCAGTACTTC
>TRBJ2-1|TRBV20-1|TRBD2|-
CSASTVYPGLAYNEQFF
TGCAGTGCTAGTACCGTCTACCCGGGACTAGCGTACAATGAGCAGTTCTTC